This entry lists 9 T cell receptor beta chains sequenced from one sample in a study of blood T cell repertoires in COVID-19. Produced via immunoSEQ multiplex PCR; TCRdb's table is partial and in-frame only. The sample contains hundreds of thousands of clones, around 85% of which appear only once. The sequenced material came from PBMCs or T cells enriched from blood (not recorded which). Every receptor here comes from a woman aged 45-65 years in a cohort exposed to, infected with or recovered from COVID-19 (not recorded which).

The rearrangement links TRBV18 to TRBJ1-4; D ambiguous. The germline gives CDR1 KGHSH, CDR2 LQKENI. The V end was cut by 1 base, the J end by 2 bases, with 5 bases between. This CDR3 is built from 14 residues. The CDR3 region has the DNA TGTGCCAGCTCACCACGTCAGACTAATGAAAAACTGTTTTTT. Translated: CASSPRQTNEKLFF. Full variable domain (remainder filled in from reference TRBV18 and TRBJ1-4): NAGVMQNPRHLVRRRGQEARLRCSPMKGHSHVYWYRQLPEEGLKFMVYLQKENIIDESGMPKERFSAEFPKEGPSILRIQQVVRGDSAAYFCASSPRQTNEKLFFGSGTQLSVL.

This chain connects TRBV10-3 to TRBJ2-1, with 9 bases fitting TRBD1. CDR1 is ENHRY, CDR2 SYGVKD, per germline. V was pared by 6 bases and J by 10 bases, with 13 bases of the junction left unmatched. The CDR3 sequence is 15 residues long. CDR3 protein: CAIRAAGQGLSEQFF. In DNA form, the CDR3 reads TGTGCCATCAGGGCAGCGGGACAGGGCCTTAGCGAGCAGTTCTTC.

This chain uses TRBV5-1 with TRBJ1-4; no definite D call. Deletions cut 1 base from V and 6 bases from J, with 13 bases between. CDR3 length: 15 amino acids. Germline V gives CDR1 SGHRS, CDR2 YFSETQ. This CDR3 is CASSLSNHGDEKLFF. CDR3 DNA: TGCGCCAGCAGCTTGTCAAACCACGGGGATGAAAAACTGTTTTTT.

This clone has just one count. V is TRBV2 and J is TRBJ1-1, with 8 bases fitting TRBD1. The V gene's germline CDR1 is SNHLY and CDR2 FYNNEI. The CDR3 contains 13 residues. Trimming at V came to 6 bases and at J to 8 bases, leaving 8 bases not matched to a gene. The DNA for the CDR3 is TGTGCCAGCAGGGGGGAGGCAGGGGGCGAAGCTTTCTTT. It codes for CASRGEAGGEAFF.

The chain carries TRBV27 and TRBJ1-5; D call uncertain. Germline loops: CDR1 MNHEY, CDR2 SMNVEV (reference sequence). V lost 3 bases, J lost 4 bases, and 10 bases lay in between. CDR3 length equals 14 residues. CDR3 nucleotides: TGTGCCAGCAGTTTTAGCGGGAATAATCAGCCCCAGCATTTT. Translation gives CASSFSGNNQPQHF.

The genes are TRBV9 and TRBJ1-3; D gene uncertain. CDR3 size: 16 residues. V lost 5 bases and J lost 4, with 19 bases in between. CDR1 and CDR2 (germline): SGDLS, YYNGEE. As DNA, the CDR3 is TGTGCCAGCAGGGTAAGGAACCTAGGGAGGGGAAACACCATATATTTT. Protein product: CASRVRNLGRGNTIYF.

The gene calls are TRBV19 and TRBJ2-5; 7 bases are shared with TRBD2. Germline lookup yields CDR1 LNHDA and CDR2 SQIVND (reference sequence). V trimming: 3 bases; J trimming: 4 bases; junction bases outside the gene matches: 8. The CDR3 totals 15 residues. CDR3 coding DNA: TGTGCCAGTAGTATTCGGTGGGGGGAGGGAGAGACCCAGTACTTC. It translates to CASSIRWGEGETQYF.

The genes are TRBV28 and TRBJ1-5, with 9 bases aligning to TRBD1. Germline trimming cut 6 bases from V and 3 bases from J; bases unmatched to any gene: 9. The CDR3 contains 16 residues. Germline V gives CDR1 MDHEN, CDR2 SYDVKM. The CDR3 here is CASSLITGGLNQPQHF. Here the CDR3 DNA reads TGTGCCAGCAGCCTAATTACAGGGGGCCTCAATCAGCCCCAGCATTTT.

J is TRBJ2-5 and V is TRBV5-1, with a weak D call TRBD1 (6 bases). The CDR3 runs to 16 residues. V dropped 2 bases and J dropped 5 bases, with 19 bases sitting between them. The V gene's germline CDR1 is SGHRS and CDR2 YFSETQ. CDR3 protein: CASSLSPGTTYETQYF. Here the CDR3 DNA reads TGCGCCAGCAGCTTAAGTCCCGGGACAACATACGAGACCCAGTACTTC. The variable domain in full, completed from reference TRBV5-1 and TRBJ2-5, reads KAGVTQTPRYLIKTRGQQVTLSCSPISGHRSVSWYQQTPGQGLQFLFEYFSETQRNKGNFPGRFSGRQFSNSRSEMNVSTLELGDSALYLCASSLSPGTTYETQYFGPGTRLLVL.